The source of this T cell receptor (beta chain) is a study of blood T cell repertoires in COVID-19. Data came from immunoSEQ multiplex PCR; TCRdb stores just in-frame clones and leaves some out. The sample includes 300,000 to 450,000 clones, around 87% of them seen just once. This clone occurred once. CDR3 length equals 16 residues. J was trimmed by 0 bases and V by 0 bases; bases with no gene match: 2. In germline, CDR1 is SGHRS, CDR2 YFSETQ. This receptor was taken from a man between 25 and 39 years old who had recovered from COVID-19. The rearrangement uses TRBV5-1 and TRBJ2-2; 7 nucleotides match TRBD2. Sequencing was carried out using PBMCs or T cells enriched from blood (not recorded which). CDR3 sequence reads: CASSLEAGTNTGELFF. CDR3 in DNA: TGCGCCAGCAGCTTGGAAGCGGGAACGAACACCGGGGAGCTGTTTTTT.